The sequence of this TCR beta chain was determined in a study of blood T cells in healthy people across ages. Study as a whole: Through template switching, about one barcoded beta molecule was captured per two T cells, as measured in model experiments. Points from the study as a whole: Significant beta diversity loss was already apparent by age roughly 38, declining roughly linearly.

CDR3 length: 16 amino acids. Between the trimmed V and J ends, which lost 3 bases and 5 bases, there was a span of 17 bases. Germline-derived CDR1 and CDR2 are LGHNA and YSLEER. The authors ran a second PCR of about 7 to 11 cycles using a sample-barcoded 5' primer and a J-beta primer mix. Through a template-switch adaptor with 12 random nucleotides, each cDNA molecule received a tag. TCRdb analysed the 5' RACE reads with MiXCR anew, one entry per CDR3 protein. Of hundreds of thousands of distinct CDR3 sequences in the sample, around 28% were seen once. Many counts were recorded for this clonotype. Its antigen is undetermined.

This clonotype originated in a woman older than 75 in good health. The rearrangement joins TRBV4-3 to TRBJ2-1, with D tentatively TRBD2 (6 bases). Sequenced: blood. The CDR3 sequence is CASSQHWGLRNNEQFF. DNA for the CDR3: TGCGCCAGCAGCCAGCACTGGGGACTTCGTAACAATGAGCAGTTCTTC.